This T cell receptor beta chain was profiled in a study of blood T cell repertoires in COVID-19. Overall study context: Some COVID-19 samples were acute and others convalescent; all came from the United States, Italy and Spain. PBMCs, B-cell-depleted T cells, or T cells were the source of the cDNA or gDNA that made up the material.

The CDR3 has 14 residues. The J segment lost 5 bases and the V segment lost 6 bases, leaving 7 bases of the junction unmatched. From germline, CDR1 is SGHVS and CDR2 FNYEAQ. This clone came up a few times. How the authors handled the data: Amplification of reference gene primers was used by the study to estimate nucleated cell counts. Repertoires were generated with immunoSEQ multiplex PCR, while TCRdb's copy carries only in-frame clones and drops some. For V, J and clone size, that table is used; D and trimming come from the DNA. The repertoire includes about 100,000 clones, roughly nine tenths of them detected once, and about 30% sits in the top ten.

This TCR was recovered from a woman of 80 years or more with acute or convalescent COVID-19. The chain is built from TRBV7-6 and TRBJ1-1, with TRBD1 matching over 9 bases. Input material: peripheral blood. In nucleotides, the CDR3 is TGTGCCAGCAGTCTCACAGGACAGGGGACTGAAGCTTTCTTT. It translates to CASSLTGQGTEAFF.